A selection of T cell receptor beta chains follows, all from one sample in a study of graft-versus-host responses after intestinal transplantation. Sequencing was performed with immunoSEQ multiplex PCR; in TCRdb, only in-frame clones are kept and a portion is missing. The top ten clones hold around 0.07% of a sample with more than 85,000 clones, approximately 90% of them seen once. No antigens are known for them. The source was unstimulated CD8+ T cells sorted from spleen or lymph node cells, collected before transplant. The origin of the receptors is a human donor who was the organ donor for an intestinal transplant. Each CDR3 is given with its conserved first and last residue. A D gene is named only where the DNA matches it firmly. The size of a clone is reported for some rows only, either as once, few or many, or as a class for expanded clones.

j_call	d_call	clone_size	cdr3_length	v_call	cdr3_nt	cdr3_aa
TRBJ2-7	.	once	14	TRBV4-2	TGTGCCAGCAGCCCGGCGGCGGGTTCCTACGAGCAGTACTTC	CASSPAAGSYEQYF
TRBJ2-7	TRBD2	.	16	TRBV7-6	TGTGCCAGCAGCTCTGGGGGGGACGGAAGACACTACGAGCAGTACTTC	CASSSGGDGRHYEQYF
TRBJ1-2	TRBD1	.	16	TRBV27	TGTGCCAGCAGACCGAACCGGGACAGGGGCCTTTATGGCTACACCTTC	CASRPNRDRGLYGYTF
TRBJ2-1	.	.	11	TRBV20-1	TGCAGTGCTAGCGGGAGTAGTGAGCAGTTCTTC	CSASGSSEQFF
TRBJ2-2	.	.	13	TRBV13	TGTGCCAGCAACGGGGAACGGCCCGGGGAGCTGTTTTTT	CASNGERPGELFF
TRBJ1-1	.	once	18	TRBV4-1	TGCGCCAGCAGCCAAGCGCAGCTAGGGGCCAGCCTTAACACTGAAGCTTTCTTT	CASSQAQLGASLNTEAFF
TRBJ1-2	.	.	14	TRBV6-5	TGTGCCAGCGGCTACCACAGGTCCTACTATGGCTACACCTTC	CASGYHRSYYGYTF
TRBJ1-2	.	.	15	TRBV18	TGTGCCAGCTCACCCCGCGGAGGGGCGGGCTATGGCTACACCTTC	CASSPRGGAGYGYTF
TRBJ1-1	.	few	14	TRBV14	TGTGCCAGCAGCCAAGGGTACAGGGTCAGTGAAGCTTTCTTT	CASSQGYRVSEAFF
TRBJ2-1	TRBD2	.	16	TRBV9	TGTGCCAGCAGCGTAGAAGGAGCGGGGGGTTTCAATGAGCAGTTCTTC	CASSVEGAGGFNEQFF
TRBJ2-1	.	.	13	TRBV30	TGTGCCTGGAGTGAGACTAGCTACAATGAGCAGTTCTTC	CAWSETSYNEQFF
TRBJ1-2	.	.	13	TRBV7-9	TGTGCCAGCAGCTTTCTGGGGAGGTTTGGCTACACCTTC	CASSFLGRFGYTF
TRBJ2-7	.	.	13	TRBV2	TGTGCCAGCAGTGAGAGTTTCGTCTACGAGCAGTACTTC	CASSESFVYEQYF
TRBJ2-1	TRBD2	.	14	TRBV5-6	TGTGCCAGCAGCTTGGCTCTAGCGGGAGACGAGCAGTTCTTC	CASSLALAGDEQFF
TRBJ2-2	.	.	12	TRBV27	TGTGCCACAGCAGGGGTCACCGGGGAGCTGTTTTTT	CATAGVTGELFF
TRBJ2-2	.	.	16	TRBV21-1	TGTGCCAGCAGCGAGCGGGAGGGCCTGGTCACGGGGGAGCTGTTTTTT	CASSEREGLVTGELFF
TRBJ2-7	TRBD2	few	15	TRBV6-5	TGTGCCAGCAGTTACGGTAGCGGGAGATTCACCGAGCAGTACTTC	CASSYGSGRFTEQYF
TRBJ2-5	TRBD2	.	15	TRBV4-1	TGCGCCAGCAGCCAACATAGCGGGCCCGGAGAGACCCAGTACTTC	CASSQHSGPGETQYF
TRBJ2-5	.	.	15	TRBV10-1	TGCGCCAGCAGTGTCCTTCCCGGGACTCTAGAGACCCAGTACTTC	CASSVLPGTLETQYF
TRBJ2-7	.	.	15	TRBV27	TGTGCCAGCAGTTCGATAGCCCTAAGCTCCTACGAGCAGTACTTC	CASSSIALSSYEQYF
TRBJ1-1	.	.	14	TRBV4-1	TGCGCCAGCAGCCAAGATGGCCAGGTTTTTGAAGCTTTCTTT	CASSQDGQVFEAFF
TRBJ1-1	.	once	13	TRBV10-3	TGTGCCATCAGTGTGGGGGCGAACACTGAAGCTTTCTTT	CAISVGANTEAFF
TRBJ2-7	TRBD1	.	12	TRBV6-5	TGTGCCAGCTCGACAGGGTCCCACGAGCAGTACTTC	CASSTGSHEQYF
TRBJ1-2	.	.	16	TRBV19	TGTGCCAGTAGTACACCCCCGGGGGAAATTAACTATGGCTACACCTTC	CASSTPPGEINYGYTF
TRBJ2-7	TRBD1	.	12	TRBV5-3	TGTGCCAGAACGGGACAGGGCTACGAGCAGTACTTC	CARTGQGYEQYF
TRBJ2-5	TRBD2	.	17	TRBV5-1	TGCGCCAGCAGCTTGGCACTAGCGGGAGGGAGCAAAGAGACCCAGTACTTC	CASSLALAGGSKETQYF
TRBJ2-7	TRBD1	.	17	TRBV7-9	TGTGCCAGCAGCTTCCAATTTTCGGGACAGGGGCCCCTCGAGCAGTACTTC	CASSFQFSGQGPLEQYF
TRBJ2-5	TRBD1	.	17	TRBV5-6	TGTGCCAGCAGCCCGAAGATTTGGGGACAGGGAAAAGAGACCCAGTACTTC	CASSPKIWGQGKETQYF
TRBJ2-6	.	.	18	TRBV9	TGTGCCAGCAGCCCCTCGGACAGTTCCTACTCTGGGGCCAACGTCCTGACTTTC	CASSPSDSSYSGANVLTF
TRBJ2-3	TRBD2	.	17	TRBV7-9	TGTGCCAGCAGCTTTACCTTAGCGGGGGGCTACACAGATACGCAGTATTTT	CASSFTLAGGYTDTQYF
TRBJ2-7	TRBD2	.	17	TRBV7-9	TGTGCCAGCAGCTCGACGACTAGCGGGTATTCTACCTACGAGCAGTACTTC	CASSSTTSGYSTYEQYF
TRBJ1-6	.	.	16	TRBV11-3	TGTGCCAGCAGCTTAAGGGAGAGGGTCTATAATTCACCCCTCCACTTT	CASSLRERVYNSPLHF
TRBJ1-2	TRBD1	.	15	TRBV7-9	TGTGCCAGCAGCTTAGGGGGGACAGGGGGCCATGGCTACACCTTC	CASSLGGTGGHGYTF
TRBJ2-5	TRBD2	.	16	TRBV28	TGTGCCAGCAGTTTCTTCGCTAGCGGGAGCCAAGAGACCCAGTACTTC	CASSFFASGSQETQYF
TRBJ2-7	TRBD1	.	18	TRBV4-1	TGCGCCAGCAGCCTCACGAGCGGACAGGGAGTTCCCTCCTACGAGCAGTACTTC	CASSLTSGQGVPSYEQYF
TRBJ1-6	.	.	16	TRBV2	TGTGCCAGCAGAAGCAGTGGTCAGGCGCCTAATTCACCCCTCCACTTT	CASRSSGQAPNSPLHF
TRBJ1-1	.	.	14	TRBV25-1	TGTGCCACCTCACCCGGGGGGGGAAGGGCTGAAGCTTTCTTT	CATSPGGGRAEAFF
TRBJ2-3	.	once	14	TRBV25-1	TGTGCCAGTGAAAGCGTGGAAGACACAGATACGCAGTATTTT	CASESVEDTDTQYF
TRBJ2-1	.	.	13	TRBV27	TGTGCCAGCAGTTTAGTCGTCGGTTTGCTGCAGTTCTTC	CASSLVVGLLQFF
TRBJ2-7	.	few	16	TRBV6-1	TGTGCCAGCAGTGAAATCGGCGGGGCCCGCTCCTACGAGCAGTACTTC	CASSEIGGARSYEQYF
TRBJ1-4	.	.	15	TRBV27	TGTGCCAGCAGTTTACAGTATCGGGTTTTTGGAAAACTGTTTTTT	CASSLQYRVFGKLFF